The 31 T cell receptor beta chains presented below share a single source sample, sequenced in a study of blood T cell repertoires in COVID-19. Profiled with immunoSEQ multiplex PCR; TCRdb holds only in-frame clones, not every one. The repertoire includes around 200,000 clones, approximately 85% of them detected once, and roughly 3.5% sits in the top ten. Sequencing input: peripheral blood. The receptors here all came from a man aged 60 to 75 with acute or convalescent COVID-19.

This sequence joins TRBV19 and TRBJ2-1; 8 nucleotides line up with TRBD2. This CDR3 comprises 15 residues. After removal of 4 bases from V and 5 bases from J, the junction contained 7 bases not matched to a gene. Germline CDR1 is LNHDA and CDR2 is SQIVND (reference sequence). The CDR3 nucleotides are TGTGCCAGTAGTAAAGGAAGCGGGAGACACAATGAGCAGTTCTTC. Its translation is CASSKGSGRHNEQFF.

This clone was counted a few times. The chain combines TRBV5-1 with TRBJ1-4, with D perhaps matching TRBD1 (6 bases). CDR1 is SGHRS and CDR2 is YFSETQ in the germline V gene. Trimming took 5 bases from V and 0 from J, leaving 23 bases between them. This CDR3 comprises 19 residues. The CDR3 loop is CASSPRVGGQPTTNEKLFF. The CDR3 DNA follows: TGCGCCAGCAGTCCAAGGGTCGGCGGACAGCCTACAACTAATGAAAAACTGTTTTTT. The full variable domain, with the rest looked up from reference TRBV5-1 and TRBJ1-4, is KAGVTQTPRYLIKTRGQQVTLSCSPISGHRSVSWYQQTPGQGLQFLFEYFSETQRNKGNFPGRFSGRQFSNSRSEMNVSTLELGDSALYLCASSPRVGGQPTTNEKLFFGSGTQLSVL.

This chain connects TRBV5-4 to TRBJ2-1; tentatively, D is TRBD1 (5 bases). This CDR3 has 14 amino acids. CDR1 and CDR2 (germline): SGHNT, YYREEE (reference sequence). V was trimmed by 4 bases and J by 5 bases, leaving 13 bases between them. CDR3: CASSGRQFNNEQFF. The CDR3 coding sequence is TGTGCCAGCAGCGGCCGACAGTTCAACAATGAGCAGTTCTTC.

J is TRBJ2-1 and V is TRBV2; D is uncertain. V lost 3 bases and J 0 bases, leaving 12 bases between the germline ends. Per germline, CDR1 SNHLY and CDR2 FYNNEI. This CDR3 has 16 amino acids. The CDR3, as DNA: TGTGCCAGCAGTGACGGCGGCGGCACCTCCTACAATGAGCAGTTCTTC. Translation gives CASSDGGGTSYNEQFF.

J is TRBJ2-5 and V is TRBV12-5; maybe TRBD1 (5 bases). Trimming took off 4 bases at V and 1 base at J, with 16 bases between the two ends. Germline V gene data show CDR1 as LGHNT and CDR2 as FRNRAP. This CDR3 region has 16 residues. CDR3 nucleotide sequence: TGTGCTAGTGGTTCCTCAGCCCGTCAGGGCCAAGAGACCCAGTACTTC. Translation: CASGSSARQGQETQYF.

The rearrangement links TRBV2 to TRBJ2-3; a possible D gene is TRBD1 (5 bases). Trimming removed 8 bases at V and 3 bases at J, with 15 bases between. Looked up from germline, CDR1 is SNHLY and CDR2 is FYNNEI. The CDR3 loop spans 14 amino acids. For the CDR3, the DNA is TGTGCCAGCCGGTGGGGCAGGGAAACAGATACGCAGTATTTT. It is translated as CASRWGRETDTQYF.

This clone has a handful of counts. The chain is built from TRBV28 and TRBJ2-1; the match to TRBD2 covers 16 bases. Germline-derived CDR1 and CDR2 are MDHEN and SYDVKM. J gave up 10 bases and V 6 bases, and 21 bases lay outside the gene matches. There are 20 residues in the CDR3. This chain's CDR3 is CASSPPGQGRGTSGRVEQFF. CDR3 sequence (DNA): TGTGCCAGCAGCCCTCCGGGACAGGGGCGTGGGACTAGCGGGAGGGTGGAGCAGTTCTTC.

The chain employs TRBV9 and TRBJ1-4; no reliable D call. This CDR3 spans 14 amino acids. From germline, CDR1 is SGDLS and CDR2 YYNGEE. Deletions cut 0 bases from V and 3 bases from J, with 6 bases between. The CDR3 bases are TGTGCCAGCAGCGTAGGAGGGTCTAATGAAAAACTGTTTTTT. The encoded protein is CASSVGGSNEKLFF.

The chain combines TRBV18 with TRBJ2-1; TRBD1 agrees at 7 bases. Germline trimming cut 1 base from V and 9 bases from J; bases unmatched to any gene: 12. Germline CDR1 is KGHSH and CDR2 is LQKENI. The length of the CDR3 is 16 residues. The CDR3 DNA follows: TGTGCCAGCTCACCACTCACAGGGACAGCTTTCGTTGAGCAGTTCTTC. Its translation: CASSPLTGTAFVEQFF.

The rearrangement uses TRBV5-4 and TRBJ2-4, with D possibly being TRBD1 (5 bases). Germline V gene data show CDR1 as SGHNT and CDR2 as YYREEE (reference sequence). The CDR3 length is 15 residues. Trimming took 1 base from V and 0 from J, leaving 8 bases between them. This CDR3 is CASSLKGLAKNIQYF. CDR3 sequence (DNA): TGTGCCAGCAGCTTGAAGGGGCTAGCCAAAAACATTCAGTACTTC.

The chain links TRBV27 to TRBJ1-1; 8 bases agree with TRBD1. Losses at the gene ends were 1 base for V and 1 base for J; bases not matched to a gene: 5. CDR1 is MNHEY, CDR2 SMNVEV, per germline (reference sequence). The CDR3 runs 16 residues. The CDR3 sequence: CASSLLWGTGNTEAFF. Here the CDR3 DNA reads TGTGCCAGCAGTTTATTATGGGGGACAGGGAACACTGAAGCTTTCTTT.

V is TRBV7-8 and J is TRBJ2-1, with D hard to call. Trimming cost V 3 bases and J 0 bases, with 9 bases left between them. The CDR3 loop spans 15 amino acids. Germline V gene sequence: CDR1 SGHVS, CDR2 FQNEAQ. CDR3 nucleotides: TGTGCCAGCAGCTTCTCTACGAGCTCCTACAATGAGCAGTTCTTC. This codes for CASSFSTSSYNEQFF.

The rearrangement links TRBV5-1 to TRBJ1-2; TRBD1 might be the D (5 bases). The CDR3 length is 13 residues. Trimming removed 7 bases at V and 8 bases at J, with 18 bases between. From germline, CDR1 is SGHRS and CDR2 YFSETQ. The CDR3 sequence is CASGEQDLRGYTF. CDR3 bases: TGCGCCAGCGGAGAACAGGATTTGAGGGGCTACACCTTC.

As concerns this clone: Other nucleotide sequences from this sample produce the same CDR3. The chain carries TRBV3-1 (or the pseudogene TRBV3-2) and TRBJ1-3; 10 nucleotides line up with TRBD1. The CDR3 extends over 19 amino acids. The junction had 11 bases not matched to a gene; V was cut back by 3 bases and J by 0 bases. Germline V gene lookup returns CDR1 LGHDT and CDR2 YNNKEL (reference sequence). The CDR3: CASSQAGTGASPSGNTIYF. As DNA, the CDR3 is TGTGCCAGCAGCCAGGCGGGGACAGGGGCCTCCCCCTCTGGAAACACCATATATTTT.

The V call is TRBV27, the J call TRBJ2-7; 8 bases align to TRBD1. With 5 bases clipped from V and 5 bases from J, the junction kept 8 bases outside the gene matches. Per germline, CDR1 MNHEY and CDR2 SMNVEV (reference sequence). The CDR3 contains 14 residues. The CDR3 DNA reads as TGTGCCAGCAGTCCAACGGACAGGGCTGACGAGCAGTACTTC. This gives the protein CASSPTDRADEQYF.

The rearrangement joins TRBV3-1 (or the pseudogene TRBV3-2) to TRBJ1-2, with no clear D. Trimming removed 6 bases at V and 5 bases at J, with 13 bases between. This CDR3 region has 13 residues. CDR1 is LGHDT and CDR2 is YNNKEL in the germline V gene (reference sequence). The CDR3 spells CASSPYRRYGYTF. The CDR3 DNA sequence: TGTGCCAGCAGTCCTTACAGACGGTATGGCTACACCTTC.

This clone was picked up one time. The chain couples TRBV5-1 to TRBJ1-4; no clear D. This CDR3 region has 14 residues. V gave up 5 bases and J gave up 2 bases, with 10 bases separating them. Germline loops: CDR1 SGHRS, CDR2 YFSETQ. CDR3 in DNA: TGCGCCAGCAGACGGCAGGCTACTAATGAAAAACTGTTTTTT. It codes for CASRRQATNEKLFF.

The chain links TRBV7-2 to TRBJ2-1; 8 nucleotides align to TRBD2. CDR3 length: 15 amino acids. Germline CDR1 reads SGHTA; CDR2 reads FQGNSA. V was pared by 0 bases and J by 7 bases, with 5 bases of the junction left unmatched. This chain's CDR3 is CASSLAAAGANEQFF. The CDR3, as DNA: TGTGCCAGCAGCTTAGCGGCAGCGGGAGCGAATGAGCAGTTCTTC.

J is TRBJ2-3 and V is TRBV7-9, with 11 bases identical to TRBD2. Trimming at V came to 5 bases and at J to 5 bases, leaving 6 bases not matched to a gene. CDR1 and CDR2 (germline): SEHNR, FQNEAQ (reference sequence). The CDR3 loop spans 15 amino acids. The CDR3 DNA sequence: TGTGCCAGCAGCCAGGGCCTAGCGGGGGGAGATACGCAGTATTTT. Its protein is CASSQGLAGGDTQYF.

The rearrangement uses TRBV7-9 and TRBJ1-4, with 11 bases matching TRBD1. The CDR3 covers 15 residues. With 5 bases clipped from V and 8 bases from J, the junction kept 7 bases outside the gene matches. Germline CDR1 is SEHNR and CDR2 is FQNEAQ (reference sequence). For the CDR3, the DNA is TGTGCCAGCAGCAAAAGCGGGGACAGGGGGGAAAAACTGTTTTTT. This sequence encodes CASSKSGDRGEKLFF.

The chain links TRBV9 to TRBJ2-3, with 10 bases aligning to TRBD2. The CDR3 covers 17 residues. Germline CDR1 is SGDLS and CDR2 is YYNGEE. The ends lost 3 bases at V and 2 bases at J; junction bases unmatched: 9. CDR3 DNA: TGTGCCAGCAGCGGATCCTTAGCGGGAGGCCTCACAGATACGCAGTATTTT. As protein: CASSGSLAGGLTDTQYF.

This clone was counted a few times. V is TRBV28 and J is TRBJ1-5; D not resolved. This CDR3 contains 13 residues. Per the germline V gene, CDR1 is MDHEN and CDR2 is SYDVKM. V lost 5 bases, J lost 7 bases, and 12 bases lay in between. CDR3 sequence reads: CASSGGVGQPQHF. The CDR3 DNA follows: TGTGCCAGCAGTGGCGGGGTCGGGCAGCCCCAGCATTTT.

The chain carries TRBV12-3 or TRBV12-4 and TRBJ2-5, with a tentative D call TRBD2 (5 bases). This CDR3 is built from 12 residues. With 5 bases removed from V and 5 bases from J, the gap between germline ends came to 9 bases. For the CDR3, the DNA is TGTGCCAGCAGTACTAGGATGGAGACCCAGTACTTC. Translated: CASSTRMETQYF.

The chain combines TRBV2 with TRBJ1-1; 8 bases line up with TRBD1. The V segment lost 9 bases and the J segment 2 bases; nucleotides outside the gene matches: 5. There are 13 residues in the CDR3. The V gene's germline CDR1 is SNHLY and CDR2 FYNNEI. CDR3 nucleotide sequence: TGTGCCAGTTCAGACAGGGGAAACACTGAAGCTTTCTTT. The encoded protein is CASSDRGNTEAFF. Based on the CDR3 plus reference TRBV2 and TRBJ1-1, the full variable domain is EPEVTQTPSHQVTQMGQEVILRCVPISNHLYFYWYRQILGQKVEFLVSFYNNEISEKSEIFDDQFSVERPDGSNFTLKIRSTKLEDSAMYFCASSDRGNTEAFFGQGTRLTVV.

The rearrangement joins TRBV7-3 to TRBJ2-7, with a possible D match to TRBD2 (6 bases). The CDR3 is 16 amino acids. Germline V CDR1 and CDR2: SGHTA, FQGTGA. The V end was cut by 5 bases, the J end by 0 bases, with 17 bases between. The CDR3 nucleotides are TGTGCCAGCAGCCCCCGAGTAGCGGCGAACTCCTACGAGCAGTACTTC. Translated, it gives CASSPRVAANSYEQYF.

This clone is a singleton in its sample. V usage is TRBV30 and J usage is TRBJ1-2, with 12 positions matching TRBD1. This CDR3 comprises 13 residues. Germline V lookup: CDR1 GTSNPN, CDR2 SVGIG (reference sequence). V lost 3 bases to trimming and J lost 12 bases; unmatched junction nucleotides: 8. DNA for the CDR3: TGTGCCTGGAGAGGGGGACAGGGGGCTGCCCACACCTTC. It yields the protein CAWRGGQGAAHTF.

The chain is built from TRBV5-6 and TRBJ2-1; 7 bases align to TRBD1. V lost 3 bases and J lost 3; bases outside the gene matches: 6. Germline loops: CDR1 SGHDT, CDR2 YYEEEE. The CDR3 sequence is 15 residues long. The CDR3 sequence is CASSSGTAYYNEQFF. In DNA, the CDR3 is TGTGCCAGCAGCTCTGGGACAGCCTACTACAATGAGCAGTTCTTC.

The chain uses TRBV19 and TRBJ2-1, with 15 bases fitting TRBD2. The CDR3 totals 19 residues. The V segment lost 5 bases and the J segment 0 bases; nucleotides outside the gene matches: 8. The germline V gene has CDR1 LNHDA and CDR2 SQIVND (reference sequence). The CDR3 sequence: CASSGGLAGGKVSYNEQFF. In nucleotides, the CDR3 is TGTGCCAGTAGTGGCGGACTAGCGGGAGGGAAGGTCTCCTACAATGAGCAGTTCTTC.

The chain links TRBV28 to TRBJ1-4; D ambiguous. This CDR3 spans 14 amino acids. Trimming stripped 3 bases from V and 0 bases from J, with 5 bases between. Germline V gives CDR1 MDHEN, CDR2 SYDVKM. The CDR3 bases are TGTGCCAGCAGTTTTACTGCAACTAATGAAAAACTGTTTTTT. Translation: CASSFTATNEKLFF.

Note on this clone: Other DNA sequences in this sample translate to the same CDR3. The chain couples TRBV28 to TRBJ1-5; D might be TRBD1 (5 bases). CDR1 and CDR2 (germline): MDHEN, SYDVKM. V shed 4 bases and J shed 4 bases, with 8 bases lying between them. This CDR3 region has 13 residues. CDR3 sequence (DNA): TGTGCCAGCAGTTCTGGGGGGAATCAGCCCCAGCATTTT. The encoded protein is CASSSGGNQPQHF.

The gene calls are TRBV19 and TRBJ2-1, with D possibly matching TRBD2 (6 bases). V was trimmed by 9 bases and J by 5 bases, leaving 14 bases between them. There are 13 residues in the CDR3. CDR1 is LNHDA, CDR2 SQIVND, per germline (reference sequence). CDR3 sequence: CASRRVQNNEQFF. As DNA, the CDR3 is TGTGCCAGCAGGAGGGTACAGAACAATGAGCAGTTCTTC.